This record concerns one T cell receptor beta chain sequence. What it binds is unknown. V dropped 3 bases and J dropped 4 bases, with 9 bases sitting between them. Germline assignment: CDR1 LNHDA and CDR2 SQIVND (reference sequence). The CDR3 extends over 13 amino acids. The assay was immunoSEQ multiplex PCR, and TCRdb's table has in-frame clones only and misses some. Of around 13,000 clones in the sample, 93% were seen once. The data originate from a study of graft-versus-host responses after intestinal transplantation. About the research overall: In this cohort, recipients had multivisceral, liver-intestinal, or isolated intestinal transplants.

Findings of the study overall: Recipient marrow harbored GvH clones, some of which surfaced first in ileum or blood. Circulating GvH clones peaking coincided with falling HvG clones soon after transplant.

This receptor was obtained from a human patient who received an intestinal transplant, so some T cells may come from the graft donor. Sample: PBMCs, taken roughly 930 days after intestinal transplantation. The chain carries TRBV19 and TRBJ1-1; D gene ambiguous. As DNA, the CDR3 is TGTGCCAGTAGTATCCCCCCCGGCACTGAAGCTTTCTTT. Translated: CASSIPPGTEAFF.